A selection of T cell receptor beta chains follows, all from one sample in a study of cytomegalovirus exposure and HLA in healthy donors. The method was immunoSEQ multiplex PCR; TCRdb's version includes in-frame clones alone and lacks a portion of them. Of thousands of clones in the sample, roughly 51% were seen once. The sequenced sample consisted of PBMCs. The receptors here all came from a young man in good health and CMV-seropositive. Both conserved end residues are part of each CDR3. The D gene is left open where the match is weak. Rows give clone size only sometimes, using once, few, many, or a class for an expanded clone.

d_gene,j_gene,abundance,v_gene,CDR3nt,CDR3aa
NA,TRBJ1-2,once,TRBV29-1,TGCAGCGTTGAGAGGTTGGGTGGCTACACCTTC,CSVERLGGYTF
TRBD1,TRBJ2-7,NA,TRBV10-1,TGCGCCAGCAGTGAGTCGTGGGACAGATACGAGCAGTACTTC,CASSESWDRYEQYF
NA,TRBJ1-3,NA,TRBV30,TGTGCCTGGAGTTCCCAAAGACAGGCCCTCAGCTCTGGAAACACCATATATTTT,CAWSSQRQALSSGNTIYF
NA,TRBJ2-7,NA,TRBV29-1,TGCAGCGCCGGGGACTCCTACGAGCAGTACTTC,CSAGDSYEQYF
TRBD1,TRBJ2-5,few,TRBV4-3,TGCGCCAGCAGCTCTACAACGGGGACAGGGGCAGAGACCCAGTACTTC,CASSSTTGTGAETQYF
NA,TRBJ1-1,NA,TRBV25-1,TGTGCCAGCAGTAACACAGGGCTAGCTGAAGCTTTCTTT,CASSNTGLAEAFF
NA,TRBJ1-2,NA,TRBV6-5,TGTGCCAGCAGTTACAATTTCGGGTCTGGTGGTGGCTACACCTTC,CASSYNFGSGGGYTF
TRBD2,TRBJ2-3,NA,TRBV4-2,TGTGCCAGCAGCGGACTAGCCCACTCTAGCACAGATACGCAGTATTTT,CASSGLAHSSTDTQYF
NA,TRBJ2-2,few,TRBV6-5,TGTGCCAGCAGTTTATACACCGGGGAGCTGTTTTTT,CASSLYTGELFF
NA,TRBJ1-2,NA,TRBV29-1,TGCAGCGTTGAAGGGACAGCGACGATGTGGTATGGCTACACCTTC,CSVEGTATMWYGYTF
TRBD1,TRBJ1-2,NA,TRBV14,TGTGCCAGCAGCCCCGGTAGGGGGCTTGGCTACACCTTC,CASSPGRGLGYTF
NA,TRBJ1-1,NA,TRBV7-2,TGTGCCAGCAGCACTTACGAAGTGCCTGAAGCTTTCTTT,CASSTYEVPEAFF
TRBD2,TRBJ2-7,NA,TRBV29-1,TGCAGCGTTGAAAGGGTCGGTGGGAGGGCACGGGAGCAGTACTTC,CSVERVGGRAREQYF
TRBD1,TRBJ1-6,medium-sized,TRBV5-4,TGTGCCAGCAGCTTGGCCCTGGGACAGGGGGCTTCACCCCTCCACTTT,CASSLALGQGASPLHF
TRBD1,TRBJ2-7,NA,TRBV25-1,TGTGCCAGCAGTGACACGGACAGGGGATACGAGCAGTACTTC,CASSDTDRGYEQYF
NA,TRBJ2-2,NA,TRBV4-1,TGCGCCAGCAGCCAACCCCCGACATCGGTCGGGGAGCTGTTTTTT,CASSQPPTSVGELFF
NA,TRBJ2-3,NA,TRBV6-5,TGTGCCAGCACCCCGGTCGGCACAGATACGCAGTATTTT,CASTPVGTDTQYF
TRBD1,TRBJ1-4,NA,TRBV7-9,TGTGCCAGCAGCAGGGGGACAGTAGAAAAACTGTTTTTT,CASSRGTVEKLFF
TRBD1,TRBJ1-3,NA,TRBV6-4,TGTGCCAGCAGACAGACAGGGGCTGGAAACACCATATATTTT,CASRQTGAGNTIYF
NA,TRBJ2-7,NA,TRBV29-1,TGCAGCGTTGACCAGGGTCGGTCCTACGAGCAGTACTTC,CSVDQGRSYEQYF
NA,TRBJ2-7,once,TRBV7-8,TGTGCCAGCAGCTTAGGGCAGGGGTTCTACGAGCAGTACTTC,CASSLGQGFYEQYF
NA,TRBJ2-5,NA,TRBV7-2,TGTGCCAGCAGCCAGACTGAGACCCAGTACTTC,CASSQTETQYF
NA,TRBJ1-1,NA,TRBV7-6,TGTGCCAGCAGCCGCCAGGGGAACACTGAAGCTTTCTTT,CASSRQGNTEAFF
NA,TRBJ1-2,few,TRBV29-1,TGCAGCGTTTTGCGTCTTGGGAGTGGCTACACCTTC,CSVLRLGSGYTF
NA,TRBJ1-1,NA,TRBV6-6,TGTGCCAGCAGCACCTCTTACCAGGAGAACACTGAAGCTTTCTTT,CASSTSYQENTEAFF
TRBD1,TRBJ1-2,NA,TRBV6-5,TGTGCCAGCGCCCGGACAGGATCGGCTTCGGGGGGCTACACCTTC,CASARTGSASGGYTF
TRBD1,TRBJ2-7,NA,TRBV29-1,TGCAGCGTTCCGGGACAGAATTACGAGCAGTACTTC,CSVPGQNYEQYF
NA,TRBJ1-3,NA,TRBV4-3,TGCGCCAGCAGCCAAGGGTATGAGACAGCTGGAAACACCATATATTTT,CASSQGYETAGNTIYF
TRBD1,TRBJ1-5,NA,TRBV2,TGTGCCAGCAGAGGACAGGGGGGCCCCGTACAGCCCCAGCATTTT,CASRGQGGPVQPQHF
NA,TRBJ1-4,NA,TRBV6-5,TGTGCCAGCAGTTCTCCAGGTGAAAAACTGTTTTTT,CASSSPGEKLFF
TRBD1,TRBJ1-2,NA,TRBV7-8,TGTGCCAGCACGGACAGGGGGTTGTATGGCTACACCTTC,CASTDRGLYGYTF
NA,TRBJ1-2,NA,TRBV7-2,TGTGCCAGCAGCTTAGTGGCGGACTTTCATGGCTACACCTTC,CASSLVADFHGYTF
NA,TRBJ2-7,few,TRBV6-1,TGTGCCAGCGAGGAGGGGGCTGCCTACGAGCAGTACTTC,CASEEGAAYEQYF
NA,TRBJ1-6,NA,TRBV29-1,TGCAGCGTTGAAGAGCATGGGGGAGGTCCCCTCCACTTT,CSVEEHGGGPLHF
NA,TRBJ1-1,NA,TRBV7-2,TGTGCCAGCAGCTCACCAAGTAGGACTAGCACTGAAGCTTTCTTT,CASSSPSRTSTEAFF
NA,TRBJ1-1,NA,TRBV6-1,TGTGCCAGCAGTGCCCTAGGGACTATGAACACTGAAGCTTTCTTT,CASSALGTMNTEAFF
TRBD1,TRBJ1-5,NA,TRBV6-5,TGTGCCAGCAGTATGACAGGGCTTAGCAATCAGCCCCAGCATTTT,CASSMTGLSNQPQHF
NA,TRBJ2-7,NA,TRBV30,TGTGCCTGGACTGGAGGAACCTACGAGCAGTACTTC,CAWTGGTYEQYF
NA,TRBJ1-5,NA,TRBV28,TGTGCCAGCAGTTTGGAGGTGGGTCAGCCCCAGCATTTT,CASSLEVGQPQHF
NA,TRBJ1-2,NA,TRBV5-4,TGTGCCAGCAGCTTGGTGGGGGGACCTACCTTC,CASSLVGGPTF
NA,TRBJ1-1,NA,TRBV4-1,TGCGCCAGCAGCCCTTCAGTGAACACTGAAGCTTTCTTT,CASSPSVNTEAFF
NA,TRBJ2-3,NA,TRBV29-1,TGCAGCGTTGAACTAGCCCACGATACGCAGTATTTT,CSVELAHDTQYF
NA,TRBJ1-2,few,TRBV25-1,TGTGCCAGCCAGGGTTTAGGGTATGGCTACACCTTC,CASQGLGYGYTF
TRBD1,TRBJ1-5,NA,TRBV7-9,TGTGCCAGCAGCTCGACAGGGCGAGACCAGCCCCAGCATTTT,CASSSTGRDQPQHF
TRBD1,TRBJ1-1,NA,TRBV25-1,TGTGCCAGCAGTGTTGCAGGGGGCTACACTGAAGCTTTCTTT,CASSVAGGYTEAFF
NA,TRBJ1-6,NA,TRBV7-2,TGTGCCAGCAGCTTTACAGGGTCAAATTCACCCCTCCACTTT,CASSFTGSNSPLHF
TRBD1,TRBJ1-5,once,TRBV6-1,TGTGCCGTCGGCAGGGGGCCGAGGGAGCCCCAGCATTTT,CAVGRGPREPQHF
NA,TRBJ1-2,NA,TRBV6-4,TGTGCCAGCAGTCCAGAAGCTAACTATGGCTACACCTTC,CASSPEANYGYTF
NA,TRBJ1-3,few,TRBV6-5,TGTGCCAGCAGTTACGGGAGGGCTGGAAACACCATATATTTT,CASSYGRAGNTIYF
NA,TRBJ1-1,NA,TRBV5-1,TGCGCCAGCAGCTTGGAGACAGGAAGGGCTGAAGCTTTCTTT,CASSLETGRAEAFF
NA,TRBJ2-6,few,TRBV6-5,TGTGCCAGCAGCCCTCTTTACTCTGGGGCCAACGTCCTGACTTTC,CASSPLYSGANVLTF
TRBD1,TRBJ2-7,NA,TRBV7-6,TGTGCCAGCAGCCCGACCGACAGGGTAAACGAGCAGTACTTC,CASSPTDRVNEQYF
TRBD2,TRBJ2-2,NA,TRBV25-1,TGTGCCAGCAGTGAATCAGGGACTAGATCCGGGGAGCTGTTTTTT,CASSESGTRSGELFF